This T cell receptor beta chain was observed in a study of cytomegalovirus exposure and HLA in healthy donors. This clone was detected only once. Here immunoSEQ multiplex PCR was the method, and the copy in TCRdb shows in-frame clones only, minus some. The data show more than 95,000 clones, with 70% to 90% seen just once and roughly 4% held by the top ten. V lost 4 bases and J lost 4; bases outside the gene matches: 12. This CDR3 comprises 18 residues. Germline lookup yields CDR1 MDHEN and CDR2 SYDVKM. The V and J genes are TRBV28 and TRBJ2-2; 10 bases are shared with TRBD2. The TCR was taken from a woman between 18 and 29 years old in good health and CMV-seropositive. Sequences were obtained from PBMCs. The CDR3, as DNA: TGTGCCAGCAGTTCCTGGCTAGCGGGAGAGGCGGGCACCGGGGAGCTGTTTTTT. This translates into CASSSWLAGEAGTGELFF.